Each of the 19 T cell receptor beta chains below was sequenced from the same sample in a study of T-cell reconstitution after alpha-beta-depleted transplantation in children (dated by TCRdb to the mid-2010s). Library generation was performed with PCR. Reads for this sample came from an Illumina HiSeq 2500. To normalize quantification of the TCRbeta repertoire, the TCR libraries were built with molecular barcoding that relied on unique molecular identifiers. In TCRdb, the public reads were trimmed at Q25 with fastp and aligned with MiXCR, with productive beta chains retained. Duplicate CDR3 protein sequences are folded into a single record with the most common DNA and genes. The sample table holds hundreds of thousands of distinct CDR3 sequences, of which approximately 12% were seen once. The top ten constitute about 6% of the sample. Sequences were derived from PBMCs from the stem cell graft donor, sampled from the stem cell graft. The receptors stem from a human donor who donated a stem cell graft to a child with combined immunodeficiency.

This clonotype was seen repeatedly, ten times or more. The V call is TRBV6-2 or TRBV6-3, the J call TRBJ1-1; D not certain. This CDR3 region has 14 residues. Germline CDR1 MNHEY, CDR2 SVGEGT. The V and J ends lost 0 bases and 6 bases respectively, with 11 bases between them. The CDR3 protein is CASSYSPTTPEAFF. As DNA, the CDR3 is TGTGCCAGCAGTTACTCGCCCACGACACCTGAAGCTTTCTTT.

This clonotype has only a few counts. V is TRBV4-3 and J is TRBJ1-5, with D unclear. Germline loops: CDR1 LGHNA, CDR2 YSLEER. The CDR3 spans 14 residues. Trimming took 0 bases from V and 7 from J, leaving 10 bases between them. The DNA for the CDR3 is TGCGCCAGCAGCCAAGATCGGTCTTCCCAGCCCCAGCATTTT. Its translation: CASSQDRSSQPQHF.

Many counts were recorded for this clonotype. The rearrangement links TRBV6-5 to TRBJ2-1; TRBD2 aligns across 7 bases. This CDR3 is built from 16 residues. Per germline, CDR1 MNHEY and CDR2 SVGAGI. Germline trimming cut 2 bases from V and 4 bases from J; bases unmatched to any gene: 8. DNA of the CDR3: TGTGCCAGCAGTTACGCGGCCGGGAGGATATACAATGAGCAGTTCTTC. Amino acid sequence: CASSYAAGRIYNEQFF.

The chain employs TRBV20-1 and TRBJ2-3; 7 bases fit TRBD2. Trimming took 0 bases from V and 2 from J; bases not matched to a gene: 11. The germline CDR1 and CDR2 sequences are DFQATT and SNEGSKA (reference sequence). CDR3 length equals 17 residues. The CDR3 DNA is TGCAGTGCTAGAGAAGACCGGGACTACGTTAACACAGATACGCAGTATTTT. This sequence encodes CSAREDRDYVNTDTQYF.

In its sample, this clonotype was seen a few times. V usage is TRBV7-6 and J usage is TRBJ2-7, with D unresolved. V was trimmed by 5 bases and J by 1 base, leaving 6 bases between them. The CDR3 length is 12 residues. CDR1 is SGHVS, CDR2 FNYEAQ, per germline. The CDR3 coding sequence is TGTGCCAGCAGCACAGAGTCCTACGAGCAGTACTTC. Protein product: CASSTESYEQYF.

The V call is TRBV6-5, the J call TRBJ1-2; 9 nucleotides line up with TRBD1. V lost 4 bases, J lost 4 bases, and 10 bases stayed unmatched. This CDR3 region has 16 residues. Germline assignment: CDR1 MNHEY and CDR2 SVGAGI. The CDR3 DNA sequence: TGTGCCAGCAGTTTCTCACGTGACAGGGGGGTCTATGGCTACACCTTC. It yields the protein CASSFSRDRGVYGYTF.

This clonotype occurred a few times. The V and J genes are TRBV27 and TRBJ2-7, with D unresolved. Per the germline V gene, CDR1 is MNHEY and CDR2 is SMNVEV (reference sequence). The length of the CDR3 is 14 residues. V dropped 2 bases and J dropped 2 bases, with 10 bases sitting between them. CDR3 region: CASSLGMDPYEQYF. CDR3 DNA sequence: TGTGCCAGCAGTTTAGGGATGGATCCCTACGAGCAGTACTTC.

This chain's CDR3 is CASNPRQNQETQYF. The CDR3 DNA is TGTGCCAGTAACCCTCGCCAGAATCAAGAGACCCAGTACTTC. The chain is built from TRBV19 and TRBJ2-5, with unresolved D. The length of the CDR3 is 14 residues. V dropped 7 bases and J dropped 2 bases, with 14 bases sitting between them. Germline CDR1 LNHDA, CDR2 SQIVND (reference sequence).

The J gene is TRBJ2-5, the V gene TRBV15; 7 bases map to TRBD1. The CDR3 contains 15 residues. CDR1 and CDR2 (germline): LNHNV, YYDKDF (reference sequence). V was clipped by 4 bases and J by 6 bases; unmatched bases: 11. The CDR3, as DNA: TGTGCCACCAGCAAGTGGACAGGCTCACAGAAGACCCAGTACTTC. Its protein product is CATSKWTGSQKTQYF.

The chain is built from TRBV18 and TRBJ1-2; D uncertain. CDR1 is KGHSH, CDR2 LQKENI, per germline. The length of the CDR3 is 17 residues. Trimming cost V 3 bases and J 0 bases, with 17 bases left between them. CDR3: CASSPDPQGKANYGYTF. The CDR3 DNA reads TGTGCCAGCTCACCGGACCCACAAGGGAAGGCTAACTATGGCTACACCTTC.

The chain links TRBV7-2 to TRBJ2-2; 12 nucleotides line up with TRBD2. Germline V gene data show CDR1 as SGHTA and CDR2 as FQGNSA. Trimming removed 10 bases from V and 5 bases from J; junction bases left unmatched: 8. The CDR3 is made up of 15 amino acids. Here the CDR3 reads CATTSGTSGTGELFF. Here the CDR3 DNA reads TGTGCCACCACTTCTGGGACTAGCGGGACCGGGGAGCTGTTTTTT. The full variable domain, completed using reference TRBV7-2 and TRBJ2-2, is GAGVSQSPSNKVTEKGKDVELRCDPISGHTALYWYRQSLGQGLEFLIYFQGNSAPDKSGLPSDRFSAERTGGSVSTLTIQRTQQEDSAVYLCATTSGTSGTGELFFGEGSRLTVL.

This clonotype was seen a few times. The V call is TRBV7-6, the J call TRBJ2-5, with D perhaps TRBD1 (6 bases). The V and J ends lost 6 bases and 0 bases respectively, with 14 bases between them. Germline V gives CDR1 SGHVS, CDR2 FNYEAQ. This CDR3 spans 15 amino acids. CDR3 sequence reads: CASSYTPGDQETQYF. CDR3 DNA sequence: TGTGCCAGCAGTTATACCCCAGGGGACCAAGAGACCCAGTACTTC.

This clonotype was seen at least ten times. J is TRBJ1-2 and V is TRBV5-4; D not certain. The length of the CDR3 is 13 residues. V was clipped by 0 bases and J by 2 bases, with 5 bases between them. Germline loops: CDR1 SGHNT, CDR2 YYREEE (reference sequence). Here the CDR3 DNA reads TGTGCCAGCAGCTTGGTCGGAAACTATGGCTACACCTTC. The encoded protein is CASSLVGNYGYTF.

The chain couples TRBV6-2 or TRBV6-3 to TRBJ2-1, with 10 bases that match TRBD2. Germline CDR1 and CDR2: MNHEY and SVGEGT. This CDR3 contains 16 residues. Trimming removed 5 bases from V and 6 bases from J; junction bases left unmatched: 10. This CDR3 reads CASSDLGLADGNEQFF. The CDR3 region has the DNA TGTGCCAGCAGTGACCTCGGACTAGCGGACGGCAATGAGCAGTTCTTC.

The J gene is TRBJ2-2, the V gene TRBV10-3; no reliable D call. CDR3 length equals 14 residues. The germline gives CDR1 ENHRY, CDR2 SYGVKD. V lost 9 bases to trimming and J lost 9 bases, with 20 bases between them. CDR3 nucleotide sequence: TGTGCCATATCTTCGGGCACCCGCGGCAGGGAGCTGTTTTTT. Translated: CAISSGTRGRELFF.

V is TRBV5-1 and J is TRBJ2-7, with D unresolved. V was clipped by 0 bases and J by 4 bases, with 11 bases between them. The CDR3 is 14 residues long. Germline V gene data show CDR1 as SGHRS and CDR2 as YFSETQ. In DNA form, the CDR3 reads TGCGCCAGCAGCTTGGATGACCTCCTATACGAGCAGTACTTC. As protein: CASSLDDLLYEQYF.

CDR3 bases: TGTGCCAGTAGCAACAGACTGCGCACAGATACGCAGTATTTT. Amino acid sequence: CASSNRLRTDTQYF. The chain combines TRBV19 with TRBJ2-3, with no clear D. The length of the CDR3 is 14 residues. CDR1 and CDR2 from the germline V gene are LNHDA and SQIVND (reference sequence). Trimming left V 6 bases short and J 1 base short, with 11 bases between. The full variable domain, its missing parts supplied by reference TRBV19 and TRBJ2-3, is DGGITQSPKYLFRKEGQNVTLSCEQNLNHDAMYWYRQDPGQGLRLIYYSQIVNDFQKGDIAEGYSVSREKKESFPLTVTSAQKNPTAFYLCASSNRLRTDTQYFGPGTRLTVL.

The chain joins TRBV6-1 to TRBJ1-3; TRBD1 matches 8 bases. Germline V gene sequence: CDR1 MNHNS, CDR2 SASEGT. Unmatched junction bases numbered 9, after V lost 10 bases and J lost 4 bases. The CDR3 runs 14 residues. The CDR3 bases are TGTGCCATCGGTGGACAGGGAGGGGGAAACACCATATATTTT. It is translated as CAIGGQGGGNTIYF.

The V gene is TRBV20-1, the J gene TRBJ2-5, with D possibly being TRBD2 (5 bases). The germline V gene encodes CDR1 DFQATT and CDR2 SNEGSKA (reference sequence). Trimming pared 6 bases from V and 5 bases from J, leaving 22 bases between. This CDR3 comprises 15 residues. CDR3 residues: CSARPRRGFEETQYF. CDR3 DNA sequence: TGCAGTGCCAGACCTCGGAGAGGGTTTGAGGAGACCCAGTACTTC.